This is a list of T cell receptor beta chains from one sample in a study of immune evolution from preneoplasia to lung adenocarcinoma. Here immunoSEQ multiplex PCR was the method, and the copy in TCRdb shows in-frame clones only, minus some. The table has tens of thousands of clones, around 74% seen once. The source material was FFPE invasive lung adenocarcinoma tissue. The receptors shown here come from a person between 55 and 69 years old with lung adenocarcinoma. Both conserved end residues are part of each CDR3. Each record gives: CDR3 length, clone size, D gene, V gene, J gene, CDR3 DNA, CDR3 protein. A D gene is named only where the DNA matches it firmly. Expanded clones get a size class; other rows say once, few or many, or leave the size out.

16	-	TRBD1	TRBV6-4	TRBJ2-2	TGTGCCAGCAGTGACTCGGGACAGGGGGACACCGGGGAGCTGTTTTTT	CASSDSGQGDTGELFF
14	-	TRBD1	TRBV30	TRBJ1-2	TGTGCCTGGAGCTTAACTGGACAGGGTGAGGGCTACACCTTC	CAWSLTGQGEGYTF
13	-	-	TRBV19	TRBJ1-4	TGTGCCAGTACCTATCGACGAAATGAAAAACTGTTTTTT	CASTYRRNEKLFF
14	-	TRBD2	TRBV5-5	TRBJ2-3	TGTGCCAGCCGGTTGGGGGGAGGGATAGATACGCAGTATTTT	CASRLGGGIDTQYF
14	-	TRBD2	TRBV9	TRBJ2-2	TGTGCCAGCAGCCCCCGGACTAGTACCGGGGAGCTGTTTTTT	CASSPRTSTGELFF
15	-	-	TRBV19	TRBJ1-1	TGTGCCAGTCGTACTCAGCAGGGAAGGGACACTGAAGCTTTCTTT	CASRTQQGRDTEAFF
14	-	-	TRBV6-6	TRBJ1-1	TGTGCCAGCAGTTACTCGGCAGTTACGACTGAAGCTTTCTTT	CASSYSAVTTEAFF
10	once	-	TRBV20-1	TRBJ2-3	TGCAGTGCTAGTCTGCGATGGCAGTATTTT	CSASLRWQYF
15	-	-	TRBV11-3	TRBJ1-1	TGTGCCAGCAGCGGCGACAGTCCGCAGAACACTGAAGCTTTCTTT	CASSGDSPQNTEAFF
12	-	TRBD1	TRBV19	TRBJ1-1	TGTGCCAGTAGCTGGACAGGGACTGAAGCTTTCTTT	CASSWTGTEAFF
16	-	TRBD2	TRBV5-8	TRBJ2-1	TGTGCCAGCAGCTTAGGACTAGCGGACCTCTACAATGAGCAGTTCTTC	CASSLGLADLYNEQFF
14	-	-	TRBV2	TRBJ2-1	TGTGGTTTTAAGGGGGGTAGCTCCTACAATGAGCAGTTCTTC	CGFKGGSSYNEQFF
15	-	-	TRBV28	TRBJ2-7	TGTGCCAGCAGACCAGTCGGGGGATCGGGTGGCGAGCAGTACTTC	CASRPVGGSGGEQYF
15	-	-	TRBV5-1	TRBJ2-3	TGCGCCAGCAGCTCAGGGAGCTATAGCACAGATACGCAGTATTTT	CASSSGSYSTDTQYF
12	-	TRBD1	TRBV30	TRBJ1-2	TGTGCCTGGAGTCAGGGGGCGCGGGGCTACACCTTC	CAWSQGARGYTF
15	-	-	TRBV28	TRBJ1-4	TGTGCCAGCAGCCAAAGTTCTGCAACTAATGAAAAACTGTTTTTT	CASSQSSATNEKLFF